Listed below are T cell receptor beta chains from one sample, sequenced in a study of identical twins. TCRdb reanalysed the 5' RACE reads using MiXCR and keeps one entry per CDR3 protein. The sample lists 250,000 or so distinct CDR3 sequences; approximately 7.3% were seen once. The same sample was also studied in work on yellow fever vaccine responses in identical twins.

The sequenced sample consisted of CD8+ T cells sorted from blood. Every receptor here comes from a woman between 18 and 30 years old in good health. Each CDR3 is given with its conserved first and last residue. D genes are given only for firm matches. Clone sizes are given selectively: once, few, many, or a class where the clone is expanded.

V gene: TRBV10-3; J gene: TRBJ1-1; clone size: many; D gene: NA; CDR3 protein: CAISDVGTGPGTEAFF; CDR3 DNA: TGTGCCATCAGTGACGTAGGAACAGGGCCTGGCACTGAAGCTTTCTTT
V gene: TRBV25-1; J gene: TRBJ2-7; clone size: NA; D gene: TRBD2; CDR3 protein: CASSYPLAGGWEQYF; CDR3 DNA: TGTGCCAGCAGCTACCCTTTAGCGGGAGGGTGGGAGCAGTACTTC
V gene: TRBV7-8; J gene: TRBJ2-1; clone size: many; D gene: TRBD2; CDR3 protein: CASSLPSGGVYNEQFF; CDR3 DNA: TGTGCCAGCAGCTTACCGAGCGGGGGGGTCTACAATGAGCAGTTCTTC
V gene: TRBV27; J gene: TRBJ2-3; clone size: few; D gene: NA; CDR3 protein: CASTRDHATDTQYF; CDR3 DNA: TGTGCCAGCACCCGGGACCACGCCACAGATACGCAGTATTTT
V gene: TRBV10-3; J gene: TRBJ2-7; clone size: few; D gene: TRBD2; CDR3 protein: CAITSSGRDWDEQYF; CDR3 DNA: TGTGCCATCACCAGCAGCGGGAGGGATTGGGACGAGCAGTACTTC
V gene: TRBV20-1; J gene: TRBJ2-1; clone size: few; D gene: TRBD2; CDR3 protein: CSARDMAGENNEQFF; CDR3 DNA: TGCAGTGCTAGAGATATGGCGGGGGAAAACAATGAGCAGTTCTTC
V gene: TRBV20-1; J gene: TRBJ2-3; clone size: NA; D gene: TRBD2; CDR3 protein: CSATTLLAGGGTDTQYF; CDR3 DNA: TGCAGTGCTACCACCCTTCTAGCGGGAGGAGGTACAGATACGCAGTATTTT
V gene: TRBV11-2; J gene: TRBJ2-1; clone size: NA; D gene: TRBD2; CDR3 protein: CASSLGSSGNEQFF; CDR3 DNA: TGTGCCAGCAGCTTAGGCTCTAGCGGGAATGAGCAGTTCTTC
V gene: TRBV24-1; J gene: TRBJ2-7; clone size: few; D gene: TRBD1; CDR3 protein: CATSELTGVEQYF; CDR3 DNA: TGTGCCACCAGTGAACTAACAGGGGTTGAGCAGTACTTC
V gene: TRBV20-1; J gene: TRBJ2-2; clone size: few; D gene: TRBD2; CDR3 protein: CSAATSGRADTGELFF; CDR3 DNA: TGCAGTGCTGCGACTAGCGGGAGGGCCGACACCGGGGAGCTGTTTTTT
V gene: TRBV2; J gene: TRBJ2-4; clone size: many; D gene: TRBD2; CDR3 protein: CASSEAEREGEFIQYF; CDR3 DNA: TGTGCCAGCAGTGAAGCTGAGCGGGAGGGGGAGTTCATTCAGTACTTC
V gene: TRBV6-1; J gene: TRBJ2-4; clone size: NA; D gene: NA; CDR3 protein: CASTPGTGENIQYF; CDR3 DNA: TGTGCCAGCACCCCCGGGACGGGGGAAAACATTCAGTACTTC
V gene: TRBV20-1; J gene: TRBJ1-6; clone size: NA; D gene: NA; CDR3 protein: CSAPGSLDSPLHF; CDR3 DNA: TGCAGTGCTCCCGGTAGTCTGGATTCACCCCTCCACTTT
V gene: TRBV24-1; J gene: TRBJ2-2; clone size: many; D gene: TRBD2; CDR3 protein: CATSDPTTSGRADTGELFF; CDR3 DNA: TGTGCCACCAGTGATCCCACGACTAGCGGGAGGGCCGACACCGGGGAGCTGTTTTTT
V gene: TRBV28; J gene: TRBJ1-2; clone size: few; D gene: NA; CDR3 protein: CATTIQGSYGYTF; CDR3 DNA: TGTGCCACCACGATACAGGGTTCCTATGGCTACACCTTC
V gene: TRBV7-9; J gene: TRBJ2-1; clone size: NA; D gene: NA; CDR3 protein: CASVGAPGYNEQFF; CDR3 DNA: TGTGCCAGCGTCGGGGCCCCGGGGTACAATGAGCAGTTCTTC
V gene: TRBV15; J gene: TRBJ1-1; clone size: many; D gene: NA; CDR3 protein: CATSFRENTEAFF; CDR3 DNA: TGTGCCACCAGTTTCCGTGAGAACACTGAAGCTTTCTTT
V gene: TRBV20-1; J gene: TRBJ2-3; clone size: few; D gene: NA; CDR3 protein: CSASATDTQYF; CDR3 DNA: TGCAGTGCTTCTGCCACAGATACGCAGTATTTT
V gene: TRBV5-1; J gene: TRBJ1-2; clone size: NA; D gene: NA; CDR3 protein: CASSVSTGINYGYTF; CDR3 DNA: TGCGCCAGCAGCGTCAGCACAGGGATTAACTATGGCTACACCTTC
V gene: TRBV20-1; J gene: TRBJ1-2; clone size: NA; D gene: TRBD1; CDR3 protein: CSARVTGGVYGYTF; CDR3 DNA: TGCAGTGCTAGAGTGACAGGGGGAGTCTATGGCTACACCTTC
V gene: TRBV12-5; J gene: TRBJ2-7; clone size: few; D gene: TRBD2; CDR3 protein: CASGSSLGLAGVYEQYF; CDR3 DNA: TGTGCTAGTGGTTCCTCCTTGGGACTAGCGGGAGTGTACGAGCAGTACTTC
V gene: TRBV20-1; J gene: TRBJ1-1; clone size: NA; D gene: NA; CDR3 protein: CSARDDMGTEAFF; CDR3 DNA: TGCAGTGCTAGAGATGATATGGGCACTGAAGCTTTCTTT
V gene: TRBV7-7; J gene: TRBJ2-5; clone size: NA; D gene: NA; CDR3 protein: CASSLALLSQETQYF; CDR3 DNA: TGTGCCAGCAGCTTGGCCCTTCTTTCCCAAGAGACCCAGTACTTC
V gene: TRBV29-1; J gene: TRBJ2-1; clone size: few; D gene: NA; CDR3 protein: CSADGSYNEQFF; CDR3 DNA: TGCAGCGCCGACGGCTCCTACAATGAGCAGTTCTTC
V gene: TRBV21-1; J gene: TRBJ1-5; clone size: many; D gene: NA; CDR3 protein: CARGGWQGDQPQHF; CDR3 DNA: TGTGCCAGAGGGGGTTGGCAGGGGGATCAGCCCCAGCATTTT
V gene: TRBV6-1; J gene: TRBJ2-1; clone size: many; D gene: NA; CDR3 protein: CASSKGRYNEQFF; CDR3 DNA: TGTGCCAGCAGCAAAGGTAGATACAATGAGCAGTTCTTC
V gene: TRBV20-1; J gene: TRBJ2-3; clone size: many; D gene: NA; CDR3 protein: CSASGTGRF; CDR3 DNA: TGCAGTGCTAGCGGGACGGGTCGTTTT
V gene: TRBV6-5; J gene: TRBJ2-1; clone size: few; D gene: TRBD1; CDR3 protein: CASSYGTDEQFF; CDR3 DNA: TGTGCCAGCAGTTACGGGACAGATGAGCAGTTCTTC
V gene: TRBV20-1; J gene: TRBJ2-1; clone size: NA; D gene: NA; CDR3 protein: CSARVGGAPFF; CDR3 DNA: TGCAGTGCTAGAGTAGGGGGGGCCCCGTTCTTC
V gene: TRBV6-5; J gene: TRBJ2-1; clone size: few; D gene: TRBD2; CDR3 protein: CASSTTSGEQFF; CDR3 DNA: TGTGCCAGCAGTACCACTAGCGGTGAGCAGTTCTTC
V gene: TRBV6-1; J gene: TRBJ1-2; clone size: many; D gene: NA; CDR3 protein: CASSEAGSYGYTF; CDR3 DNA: TGTGCCAGCAGTGAAGCTGGCAGCTATGGCTACACCTTC
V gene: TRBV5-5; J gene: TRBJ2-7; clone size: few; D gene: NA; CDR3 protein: CASSLVLPGFYEQYF; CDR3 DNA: TGTGCCAGCAGCTTGGTGCTACCGGGATTCTACGAGCAGTACTTC
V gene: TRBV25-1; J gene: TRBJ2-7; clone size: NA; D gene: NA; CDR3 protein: CASSGLRDTYEQYF; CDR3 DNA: TGTGCCAGCAGTGGACTCCGGGACACCTACGAGCAGTACTTC